This T cell receptor beta chain comes out of a study of identical twins (TCRdb year 2016). Context from the whole study: To test whether fetal clonotypes persist, the study used deep sequencing on TCR alpha and beta repertoires from monozygotic twins, unrelated adults of various ages, and cord blood. To rule out contamination, replicate twin experiments were performed at different times with different library preparation protocols.

Only healthy Caucasian donors were included. Three pairs of female monozygotic twins, all aged roughly 18 to 29 years, made up the twin cohort. Peripheral blood mononuclear cells were used as the source from which RNA for TCR libraries was isolated. The library was obtained by 5' RACE. The listed sequencing device is Illumina HiSeq 2000. Template switching introduced a universal primer binding site; the final cDNA contained a unique molecular identifier, enabling accurate counting of TCR cDNA molecules. First-strand cDNA for TCR alpha and beta chains was synthesized from specific primers in the conserved constant-segment region. To control for contamination, each cDNA library was double barcoded with a SMART-Mk sample barcode plus Illumina barcodes. TruSeq adapter sequences, together with Illumina sample barcodes, were added in two successive PCR steps. The Illumina HiSeq platform was used with custom primers to sequence TCR alpha and beta cDNA libraries. Per the authors' processing: MiGEC processed the raw reads to extract unique molecular identifiers, while MiXCR was used to determine the CDR3 positions. Recombination models were inferred per individual with the repgenHMM and IGoR tools using an EM algorithm. The analysis of shared clonotypes was done with the tcR package in R, with sharing normalized by the product of cloneset sizes. To study raw recombination free of thymic and clonal selection effects, out-of-frame nonproductive sequences were analyzed. In-frame beta chains were kept once TCRdb had trimmed the public reads at Q25 with fastp and called clones with MiXCR. For every CDR3 protein sequence, its rows merge into one entry that carries the most common genes and DNA. V and J calls and clone size were set by TCRdb, not the authors. Here the sample has some 600,000 distinct CDR3 sequences; 7% to 7.5% occur a single time. Clones ranked in the top ten supply about 1.6% of the sample.

From a lookup of the germline V gene (reference sequence), CDR1 and CDR2 are LNHDA and SQIVND. The trim is 5 bases for V and 7 bases for J, with a gap of 17 bases between the germline ends. Spanning cysteine to phenylalanine, the CDR3 consists of 15 amino acids. Only the CDR3 DNA is retained, 45 bases long and in frame from the first base. This clonotype was detected many times. The target of this receptor is not known. The sample holds no much larger clone one base away, and base qualities are not on file. On the study overall, not on this receptor specifically: The excess sharing between twins in beta out-of-frame sequences was weaker because fewer shared sequences reduced the signal-to-noise ratio. Zero-insertion analyses could be partly confounded by invariant T cells such as MAIT and iNKT, though diverse VJ usage argued against such confounding for most clonotypes. Fewer insertions were carried by abundant cord blood beta clonotypes, a similar but weaker trend appeared in young adult naive repertoires, and no such trend appeared in memory repertoires. Compared with coincidental sharing between unrelated individuals, an excess of low generation-probability sequences was observed among out-of-frame TCR alpha sequences shared between twins. Conclusions relied on cross-sectional statistical analysis, since the same donors could not be followed over many years. In monozygotic twins, out-of-frame TCR alpha sharing was systematically underestimated by recombination models, although the models agreed with sharing between unrelated individuals.

These data were likewise used in another study, on yellow fever vaccine responses in identical twins. Taken from the second paper: The authors reported that the T cell response to vaccination in identical twins appeared partly convergent and partly personalized. In the study, vaccine-responding T cell clones were precisely tracked in identical twins.

The chain couples TRBV19 to TRBJ2-2; tentative D gene TRBD2, with 6 bases matching. Sequencing was done on a sample of PBMCs. The TCR sequence derives from a woman between 18 and 29 years old in good health. The DNA is TGTGCCAGTAGTCTCCTCATTGGGGGGATCGGGGAGCTGTTTTTT. The resulting protein is CASSLLIGGIGELFF.